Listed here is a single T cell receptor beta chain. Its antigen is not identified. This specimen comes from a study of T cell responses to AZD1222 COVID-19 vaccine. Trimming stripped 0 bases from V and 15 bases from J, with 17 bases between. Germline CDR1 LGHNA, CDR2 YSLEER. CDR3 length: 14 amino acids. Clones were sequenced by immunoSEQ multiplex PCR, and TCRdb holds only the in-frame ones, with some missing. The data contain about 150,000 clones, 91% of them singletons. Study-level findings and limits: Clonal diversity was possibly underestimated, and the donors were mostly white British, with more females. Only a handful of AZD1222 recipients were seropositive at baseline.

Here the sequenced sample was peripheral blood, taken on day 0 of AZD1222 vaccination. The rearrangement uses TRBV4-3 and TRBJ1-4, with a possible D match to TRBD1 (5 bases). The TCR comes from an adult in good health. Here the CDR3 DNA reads TGCGCCAGCAGCCAAGATAGGGAGACCCAGGGATTGTTTTTT. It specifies CASSQDRETQGLFF.